The sequence of this T cell receptor (beta chain) was determined in a study of early T cells in non-severe SARS-CoV-2 infection. Across the whole study: Sequencing of bulk RNA from unsorted whole blood was done, without chain pairing.

General observations from the study: Matching with VDJdb favored anti-spike CD8 responses (missing private and CD4 specificities).

The V and J ends lost 4 bases and 6 bases respectively, with 13 bases between them. Germline assignment: CDR1 SNHLY and CDR2 FYNNEI. This CDR3 has 14 residues. Unique molecular identifiers were added to individual cDNA molecules. TCRdb itself ran the 5' RACE reads through MiXCR, one entry per CDR3 protein. The sample carries around 57,000 distinct CDR3 sequences, 11% recorded once. This clonotype was recorded at least ten times. Its antigen is undetermined. The source material was whole blood. This rearrangement joins TRBV2 to TRBJ2-4; D uncertain. This TCR was sampled from an adult who was a healthcare worker with PCR-confirmed SARS-CoV-2 infection or an uninfected control (not recorded which). The DNA of the CDR3 is TGTGCCAGCAGTGGGCTAGAGAATTTAAACATTCAGTACTTC. This sequence encodes CASSGLENLNIQYF. The variable domain in full, completed from reference TRBV2 and TRBJ2-4, reads EPEVTQTPSHQVTQMGQEVILRCVPISNHLYFYWYRQILGQKVEFLVSFYNNEISEKSEIFDDQFSVERPDGSNFTLKIRSTKLEDSAMYFCASSGLENLNIQYFGAGTRLSVL.